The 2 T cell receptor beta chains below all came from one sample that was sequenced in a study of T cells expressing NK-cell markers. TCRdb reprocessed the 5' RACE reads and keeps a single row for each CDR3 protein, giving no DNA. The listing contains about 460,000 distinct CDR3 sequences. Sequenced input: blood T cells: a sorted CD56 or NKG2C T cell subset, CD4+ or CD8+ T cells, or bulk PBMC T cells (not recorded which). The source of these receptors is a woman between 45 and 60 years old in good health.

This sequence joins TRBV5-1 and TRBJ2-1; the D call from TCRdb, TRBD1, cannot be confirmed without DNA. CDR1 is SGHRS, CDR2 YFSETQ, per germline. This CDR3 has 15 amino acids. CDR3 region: CASSVSGGTPGEQFF. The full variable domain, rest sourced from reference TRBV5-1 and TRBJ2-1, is KAGVTQTPRYLIKTRGQQVTLSCSPISGHRSVSWYQQTPGQGLQFLFEYFSETQRNKGNFPGRFSGRQFSNSRSEMNVSTLELGDSALYLCASSVSGGTPGEQFFGPGTRLTVL.

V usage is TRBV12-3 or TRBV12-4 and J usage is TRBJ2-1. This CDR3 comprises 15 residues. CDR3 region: CASSLGRFSYNEQFF.